This entry describes one TCR beta chain. The antigen remains unidentified. The libraries were made with immunoSEQ v3.0 at survey level. Sequencing efforts were directed toward about 40,000-55,000 T-cell genomes per sample. Here immunoSEQ multiplex PCR was the method, and the copy in TCRdb shows in-frame clones only, minus some. The table lists 30,000 to 40,000 clones, roughly 87% of them singletons. The data originate from a study of long-term antiretroviral therapy in people with HIV. Whole-study results and caveats: Among HIV repertoires, CDR3 length ranges were narrower than those of controls. Neither ART adherence, viral resistance nor therapy changes were documented.

The source material was unsorted PBMCs, sampled 1.1 years after starting antiretroviral therapy. This TCR was sampled from a young man with HIV.

The chain's CDR3 is CASREPGQGAGANVLTF. In nucleotides, the CDR3 is TGTGCCAGCAGGGAACCCGGACAGGGTGCTGGGGCCAACGTCCTGACTTTC. V gene TRBV6-1 combines with J gene TRBJ2-6, with TRBD1 identical over 8 bases. Germline trimming cut 6 bases from V and 2 bases from J; bases unmatched to any gene: 9. From germline, CDR1 is MNHNS and CDR2 SASEGT. This CDR3 comprises 17 residues.